This T cell receptor (beta chain) is from a study of T cells in Graves' hyperthyroidism and ophthalmopathy (dated by TCRdb to the late 2010s). At the level of the whole study: Peripheral blood samples were taken at initial diagnosis, before any treatment was given. TCR V-J signatures able to tell the groups apart were searched for in a discovery cohort of 100 or so patients, of whom 43 had Graves' ophthalmopathy and some 60 had stable Graves' hyperthyroidism. Prospective prediction of ophthalmopathy was tested in an independent validation cohort consisting of some 19 hyperthyroidism patients and more than 15 patients who later progressed to ophthalmopathy. For training and testing, the 100 patients in the discovery cohort were randomly divided in a 7:3 ratio. In roughly six Graves' hyperthyroidism patients, the study also compared T-cell repertoires from thyroid tissue with T-cell repertoires from blood. After blood sampling, hyperthyroidism patients were treated with methimazole at a starting dose of 30 mg daily, and ophthalmopathy patients were treated with high-dose intravenous methylprednisolone. The paper reports TCR Vbeta CDR3 sequencing of roughly 140 peripheral blood samples: under 45 ophthalmopathy, fewer than 80 hyperthyroidism and 17 progressor patients.

Spanning cysteine to phenylalanine, the CDR3 consists of 19 amino acids. The entry retains the CDR3 DNA only, 57 bases that are in frame from base 1. As encoded in the germline V gene (reference sequence), CDR1 is DFQATT while CDR2 is SNEGSKA. The germline V end is reduced by 4 bases and the J end by 4 bases; junction bases left unmatched: 20. This clonotype was counted between two and nine times. The antigen it recognizes is unknown. Nothing much larger sits one base from this clone, and base qualities are not available. TCR beta CDR3 regions were amplified from RNA transcripts. The TCR CDR3 was subjected to a first round of RT-PCR using the HTBI primer set and the Qiagen OneStep RT-PCR kit. The libraries were constructed in a second round of multiplex PCR and then size-selected and purified. Sequencing of the libraries was done on an Illumina HiSeq2000 using paired-end 100 bp reads. The source study handled its data this way. SOAPnuke was used to process the raw data, with reads discarded if the reads contained adapters or uncalled bases, had a mean Phred below 15, or lacked an exact constant-primer or identifier match. COPE v1.2.5 was used to merge high-quality paired reads, and clonotypes were defined as unique nucleotide sequences. MiTCR v1.1 was used to align the clonotypes against IMGT TRBV, TRBD and TRBJ reference segments. Analysis was restricted to V-J combinations with a frequency above 0.0001, which covered just over 98% of repertoires. A TCS score was defined as the ratio of F50 (clonal expansion) to E x V (chaos), with BLOSUM62-based TCRdist applied between CDR3 peptides within each V-J. Welch's t-statistics and random forest reduced around 550 V-J features to 13, which were used in a naive Bayes classifier (R e1071). TCRdb itself trimmed the public reads at Q25 with fastp, ran MiXCR and retained productive beta chains. Identical CDR3 protein sequences are pooled into one entry, listed with their most common genes and DNA. The V and J calls here are based on TCRdb, not the publication. This sample holds around 600,000 distinct CDR3 sequences; about a sixth were observed only once. More than 3% of the sample goes to the ten largest clones.

Moderately to severely active disease, a Clinical Activity Score of at least 3, a NOSPECS grade of at least 4, and a duration under 3 months were present in ophthalmopathy patients. Patients with uncontrolled infections, other autoimmune diseases, pregnancy or lactation were excluded. Diagnoses were established on the basis of clinical symptoms, serum thyroxine and TRAb, thyroid ultrasound, and orbital computed tomography. PBMCs were separated from approximately 10 ml of fresh peripheral blood using Ficoll-Paque density gradient centrifugation. Total RNA was extracted using Trizol reagent, and RNA quality was assessed on an Agilent 2100 Bioanalyzer. Overall study outcomes, separate from this receptor: Most expanded thyroid clonotypes (frequency above 0.001) were also found in blood, which suggests that blood repertoires may mirror thyroid immune responses. In cross-validation, a model built on a 13 V-J signature told ophthalmopathy apart from stable hyperthyroidism with just under 90% sensitivity and about 81% specificity, and in testing the same model reached 80%/75%. During validation, the model predicted progression to ophthalmopathy a median of roughly 7.1 months ahead of onset, with roughly 65% sensitivity and 72% to 80% specificity. Sample size was not statistically predetermined, and blinding of investigators to group allocation was not performed.

The receptor was isolated from a woman between 35 and 50 years old with Graves' ophthalmopathy. The rearrangement combines TRBV20-1 with TRBJ1-2; a stretch of 11 junction bases matches TRBD1. Specimen: blood. The CDR3 reads as follows: CSANPRSGQGVLGGYGYTF. The DNA reads TGCAGTGCTAATCCCCGATCGGGACAGGGGGTCCTGGGTGGCTATGGCTACACCTTC.